The T cell receptor beta chain described here comes from a study of T-cell memory formation after mild COVID-19. Overall study results and limits: Mostly located in CM and EM were contracting CD4+ clones, with contracting CD8+ clones located in EMRA. Among clones contracting day 15 to 85, CD4/CD8 was balanced, whereas later expanders leaned CD4+.

Constant-segment-primed 5'RACE gave TCR alpha and TCR beta cDNA libraries with sample barcodes and UMIs. TCRdb called the 5' RACE reads again in MiXCR, with one record for every CDR3 protein. In the table there are about 200,000 distinct CDR3 sequences, around 18% of which are singletons. Germline CDR1 reads SQVTM; CDR2 reads ANQGSEA. The ends lost 8 bases at V and 3 bases at J; junction bases unmatched: 9. The CDR3 runs to 14 residues. This clonotype showed up just a few times. No antigen is known for it. This clonotype was sampled from an adult woman who had mild COVID-19 (a few samples of this study predate the infection). Cell type and time point are not known. Sequencing used PBMCs or a T cell subset sorted from them (not recorded which). This chain joins TRBV29-1 and TRBJ2-1; TRBD1 matches at 8 bases. The CDR3 sequence is CSIRDRSLYNEQFF. In DNA form, the CDR3 reads TGCAGCATTCGGGACAGGAGCCTCTACAATGAGCAGTTCTTC.